These T cell receptor beta chains were read from a single sample in a study of blood T cell repertoires in COVID-19. Profiling relied on immunoSEQ multiplex PCR, and the TCRdb table lists in-frame clones only, not all of them. Found here are 200,000 to 250,000 clones, roughly 81% of them singletons; the top ten hold approximately 8.1%. Sample: peripheral blood. These TCRs come from a woman in her forties or fifties with active or convalescent COVID-19. Both conserved end residues are part of each CDR3. A D gene is named only where the DNA matches it firmly. Size values are once, few and many counts, or a class for expanded clones, and some rows have none.

d_call clone_size j_call v_call cdr3_nt cdr3_aa
TRBD1 - TRBJ1-1 TRBV6-5 TGTGCCAGCAGTAAGGACAGGGTTGCTTTCTTT CASSKDRVAFF
- - TRBJ1-4 TRBV14 TGTGCCAGCAGCCCGTTTACAGGCCTTGAGGTTGAAAAACTGTTTTTT CASSPFTGLEVEKLFF
- - TRBJ2-4 TRBV2 TGTGCCAGCAGTCGACGGGAGAAGGACATTCAGTACTTC CASSRREKDIQYF
- - TRBJ2-2 TRBV19 TGTGCCAGTAGTATGGTCCCGGGACAGAACACCGGGGAGCTGTTTTTT CASSMVPGQNTGELFF
TRBD1 - TRBJ2-5 TRBV18 TGTGCCAGCTCACCGGGACAGCCCCAAGAGACCCAGTACTTC CASSPGQPQETQYF
TRBD1 - TRBJ2-7 TRBV5-5 TGTGCCAGCAGCTTTATGACAGGGTTGGGCGAGCAGTACTTC CASSFMTGLGEQYF
TRBD1 - TRBJ1-2 TRBV18 TGTGCCAGCTCCTCGACAGGGCTGGGGATCTATGGCTACACCTTC CASSSTGLGIYGYTF
- - TRBJ2-2 TRBV11-3 TGTGCCAGCAGCCCCTACGCCGGGACCGGGGAGCTGTTTTTT CASSPYAGTGELFF
TRBD1 - TRBJ2-5 TRBV11-2 TGTGCCAGCAGCCAAATAAGGACAGGGAGGAGAGAGACCCAGTACTTC CASSQIRTGRRETQYF
TRBD1 - TRBJ1-1 TRBV7-2 TGTGCCTCCGTAGGGGGCCGCATGAACACTGAAGCTTTCTTT CASVGGRMNTEAFF
- - TRBJ2-1 TRBV6-5 TGTGCCAGCAGCCCCGCGAGGGGGGGTAGTAATGAGCAGTTCTTC CASSPARGGSNEQFF
- many TRBJ1-1 TRBV11-2 TGTGCCAGCAGCTCCCTTGGGATGGGGGCAGAGAACTTT CASSSLGMGAENF
- once TRBJ1-1 TRBV2 TGTGCCAGCAGACAACAGATGAACACTGAAGCTTTCTTT CASRQQMNTEAFF
- few TRBJ1-2 TRBV11-2 TGTGCCAGCAGCTTAGGTGTAGGAGCTTATGGCTACACCTTC CASSLGVGAYGYTF
TRBD1 few TRBJ1-6 TRBV6-5 TGTGCCAGCAGTATCGGACAGGGCTCACCCCTCCACTTT CASSIGQGSPLHF
- - TRBJ2-7 TRBV1 TGCACCAGCAGCCAGGCAGGGGGGACGAGCTCCTACGAGCAGTACTTC CTSSQAGGTSSYEQYF
- - TRBJ2-1 TRBV11-2 TGTGCCAGCAGCCCTGGTAGTGATTTCTATACCAATGAGCAGTTCTTC CASSPGSDFYTNEQFF